The present TCR beta chain was sequenced within a study of blood T cell repertoires in COVID-19. Study information: In each case, the material was cDNA or gDNA derived from T cells, B-cell-depleted T cells, or PBMCs.

Repertoires were generated with immunoSEQ multiplex PCR, while TCRdb's copy carries only in-frame clones and drops some. The sample records 20,000 to 25,000 clones, approximately 92% being singletons. This CDR3 spans 14 amino acids. CDR1 is SGHRS, CDR2 YFSETQ, per germline. V was cut by 4 bases and J by 4 bases, with 14 bases left in between. The TCR was taken from a human donor in a cohort sampled during active COVID-19. The V gene is TRBV5-1, the J gene TRBJ1-1; D may be TRBD1 (6 bases). The sequencing sample was made of peripheral blood. CDR3 sequence reads: CASSLSKGGTEAFF. As DNA, the CDR3 is TGCGCCAGCAGCCTCTCCAAAGGGGGCACTGAAGCTTTCTTT.